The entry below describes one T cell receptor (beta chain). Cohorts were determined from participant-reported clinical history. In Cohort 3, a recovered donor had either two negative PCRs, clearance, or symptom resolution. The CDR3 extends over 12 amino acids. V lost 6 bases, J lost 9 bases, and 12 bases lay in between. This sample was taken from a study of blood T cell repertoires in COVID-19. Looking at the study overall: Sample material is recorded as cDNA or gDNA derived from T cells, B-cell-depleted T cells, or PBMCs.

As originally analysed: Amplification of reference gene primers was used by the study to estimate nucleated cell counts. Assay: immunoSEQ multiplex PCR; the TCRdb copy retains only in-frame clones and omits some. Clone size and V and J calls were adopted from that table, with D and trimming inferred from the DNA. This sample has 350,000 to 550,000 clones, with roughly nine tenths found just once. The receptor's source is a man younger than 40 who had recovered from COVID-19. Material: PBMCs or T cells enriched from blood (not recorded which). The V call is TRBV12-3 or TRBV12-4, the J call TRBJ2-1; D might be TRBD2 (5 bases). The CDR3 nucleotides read TGTGCCAGCAGCCTCACCCGGGGTGAGCAGTTCTTC. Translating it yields CASSLTRGEQFF.